The rows below give T cell receptor beta chains drawn from one sample of a study of shared T cell receptors in the human thymus. Only in-frame clones appear in the TCRdb table, and some are missing; sequencing was by immunoSEQ multiplex PCR. The table has some 760,000 clones, approximately 83% seen once. These sequences were also reported in another study, on human thymus T cells.

The sequencing sample was made of thymocytes. These TCRs come from a girl younger than two with a congenital heart defect. Each CDR3 is given with its conserved first and last residue. Fields, in order: V gene, clone size, D gene, J gene, CDR3 protein, CDR3 DNA. The D gene is left open where the match is weak. Clone size is shown for a subset of rows, as once, few, many or a class of expanded clone.

TRBV15,-,-,TRBJ2-5,CATSQKWQGKGSWGETQYF,TGTGCCACCAGCCAAAAGTGGCAGGGGAAAGGGAGTTGGGGAGAGACCCAGTACTTC
TRBV27,-,-,TRBJ1-4,CASSLSGGGRSPWEKLFF,TGTGCCAGCAGTTTATCAGGGGGAGGGAGGTCCCCTTGGGAAAAACTGTTTTTT
TRBV7-9,-,-,TRBJ2-7,CASSTGIDEQYF,TGTGCCAGCAGCACAGGGATTGACGAGCAGTACTTC
TRBV27,-,TRBD1,TRBJ1-1,CASSPRDRLGTEAFF,TGTGCCAGCAGTCCTAGGGACAGATTGGGAACTGAAGCTTTCTTT
TRBV19,-,-,TRBJ1-1,CASSSLGGLTEAFF,TGTGCCAGTAGTTCCCTGGGGGGGCTGACTGAAGCTTTCTTT
TRBV19,-,-,TRBJ1-1,CASSIRRKNTEAFF,TGTGCCAGTAGTATCAGGAGGAAGAACACTGAAGCTTTCTTT
TRBV27,once,-,TRBJ1-1,CASSPPGGLNGNTEAFF,TGTGCCAGCAGTCCTCCGGGAGGCCTAAACGGGAACACTGAAGCTTTCTTT
TRBV2,-,-,TRBJ1-2,CASPRVRGRGVGTF,TGTGCCAGTCCACGCGTCCGGGGTCGGGGTGTCGGAACCTTC
TRBV9,-,TRBD1,TRBJ1-2,CASSVLPGEGQPPLVDGYTF,TGTGCCAGCAGCGTATTACCCGGAGAGGGACAGCCGCCCCTGGTGGATGGCTACACCTTC
TRBV5-6,-,TRBD2,TRBJ2-3,CASSQETSGGPPGDTQYF,TGTGCCAGCAGCCAAGAAACTAGCGGGGGGCCGCCCGGAGATACGCAGTATTTT
TRBV10-1,once,-,TRBJ2-1,CASSEIRGSYNEQFF,TGCGCCAGCAGTGAAATCAGGGGCTCCTACAATGAGCAGTTCTTC
TRBV4-1,-,TRBD1,TRBJ1-5,CASSPDRAAQPQHF,TGCGCCAGCAGCCCTGACAGGGCCGCTCAGCCCCAGCATTTT
TRBV25-1,-,-,TRBJ1-1,CASSENLVAEGVHTEAFF,TGTGCCAGCAGTGAAAATCTCGTGGCCGAAGGGGTTCACACTGAAGCTTTCTTT
TRBV6-1,-,-,TRBJ1-3,CASRDEGSSGNTIYF,TGTGCCAGTCGTGATGAGGGTAGCTCTGGAAACACCATATATTTT
TRBV5-1,-,-,TRBJ1-1,CASSLLQGGNTEAFF,TGCGCCAGCAGCTTGCTACAGGGTGGTAACACTGAAGCTTTCTTT
TRBV4-1,-,-,TRBJ1-1,CASSQSRVSWVAEAFF,TGCGCCAGCAGCCAATCCAGGGTCAGTTGGGTAGCTGAAGCTTTCTTT
TRBV5-1,-,TRBD1,TRBJ1-2,CASRTGDRVLPGGYTF,TGCGCCAGCAGGACCGGAGACAGGGTTTTACCGGGTGGCTACACCTTC
TRBV18,-,-,TRBJ2-5,CASSPGKTQYF,TGTGCCAGCTCACCAGGCAAGACCCAGTACTTC
TRBV6-1,-,TRBD2,TRBJ2-1,CASSVMRGGLAYNEQFF,TGTGCCAGCAGTGTGATGCGGGGGGGCCTCGCCTACAATGAGCAGTTCTTC
TRBV5-1,-,-,TRBJ2-7,CASSLDTQATYEQYF,TGCGCCAGCAGCTTGGACACCCAGGCGACCTACGAGCAGTACTTC
TRBV19,few,TRBD2,TRBJ2-1,CASTGNLGGSGGVNEQFF,TGTGCCAGTACCGGAAACCTCGGGGGTAGCGGGGGGGTTAATGAGCAGTTCTTC
TRBV5-8,-,TRBD1,TRBJ1-6,CASPHRTGRSPLHF,TGTGCCAGCCCGCACAGGACAGGGCGTTCACCCCTCCACTTT
TRBV19,-,TRBD1,TRBJ1-1,CASSTGGAGGTEAFF,TGTGCCAGTAGTACGGGGGGGGCAGGGGGCACTGAAGCTTTCTTT
TRBV27,-,-,TRBJ2-3,CASSSPTDNHTQYF,TGTGCCAGCAGTTCCCCTACCGACAACCATACGCAGTATTTT
TRBV28,-,TRBD1,TRBJ2-3,CASRNDREGTDTQYF,TGTGCCAGCAGAAATGACAGGGAAGGAACAGATACGCAGTATTTT
TRBV2,-,-,TRBJ2-2,CASSTPTGARRDSTGELFF,TGTGCCAGCAGTACTCCAACAGGAGCCCGCCGCGACAGCACCGGGGAGCTGTTTTTT
TRBV5-1,-,TRBD2,TRBJ2-3,CASSLYYGGGTDTQYF,TGCGCCAGCAGCTTGTACTACGGGGGGGGCACAGATACGCAGTATTTT